A selection of T cell receptor beta chains follows, all from one sample in a study of T cells in Graves' hyperthyroidism and ophthalmopathy. One entry per CDR3 protein, called by TCRdb with MiXCR from the multiplex PCR reads. The sample holds 300,000 or so distinct CDR3 sequences; 16% are singletons and the top ten take around a third. The sequencing input was blood. These receptors were obtained from a man aged 25 to 40 with Graves' hyperthyroidism. The CDR3 runs from the conserved cysteine through the conserved F or W. The size of a clone is reported for some rows only, either as once, few or many, or as a class for expanded clones.

J gene: TRBJ2-2; clone size: .; CDR3 length: 15; V gene: TRBV28; CDR3 protein: CASSLAAGGDGELFF
J gene: TRBJ1-6; clone size: .; CDR3 length: 16; V gene: TRBV5-1; CDR3 protein: CASSWTLDRGNSPPHF
J gene: TRBJ2-7; clone size: many; CDR3 length: 14; V gene: TRBV28; CDR3 protein: CASTRGGRAYEQYF
J gene: TRBJ2-7; clone size: .; CDR3 length: 16; V gene: TRBV4-1; CDR3 protein: CASSQGGKIVSYEQYF
J gene: TRBJ2-7; clone size: .; CDR3 length: 18; V gene: TRBV11-3; CDR3 protein: CASSQSSRTLLPPYEQYF
J gene: TRBJ2-7; clone size: .; CDR3 length: 14; V gene: TRBV20-1; CDR3 protein: CSILMTGHSYEQYF
J gene: TRBJ2-1; clone size: .; CDR3 length: 18; V gene: TRBV25-1; CDR3 protein: CASSERIVRQGLDNEQFF
J gene: TRBJ1-1; clone size: few; CDR3 length: 13; V gene: TRBV27; CDR3 protein: CASSVGMSTEAFF
J gene: TRBJ2-1; clone size: .; CDR3 length: 15; V gene: TRBV5-1; CDR3 protein: CASSQRVGDYNEQFF
J gene: TRBJ1-2; clone size: .; CDR3 length: 17; V gene: TRBV20-1; CDR3 protein: CSARDLATGGFNYGYTF
J gene: TRBJ2-3; clone size: many; CDR3 length: 16; V gene: TRBV6-1; CDR3 protein: CASSAGTGLRTDTQYF
J gene: TRBJ2-1; clone size: many; CDR3 length: 16; V gene: TRBV5-1; CDR3 protein: CASSFLDRAKANEQFF
J gene: TRBJ2-4; clone size: few; CDR3 length: 14; V gene: TRBV2; CDR3 protein: CASMSDRGEYIQYF
J gene: TRBJ1-6; clone size: few; CDR3 length: 18; V gene: TRBV27; CDR3 protein: CASSSRGLSLSYNSPLHF
J gene: TRBJ2-3; clone size: many; CDR3 length: 13; V gene: TRBV28; CDR3 protein: CASSPLGADTQYF
J gene: TRBJ2-7; clone size: few; CDR3 length: 14; V gene: TRBV27; CDR3 protein: CASSPTWGGEVQYF
J gene: TRBJ2-3; clone size: .; CDR3 length: 13; V gene: TRBV30; CDR3 protein: CAWSVRRVDTQYF
J gene: TRBJ2-2; clone size: .; CDR3 length: 16; V gene: TRBV11-2; CDR3 protein: CASSGDRAVLSRELFF
J gene: TRBJ2-6; clone size: .; CDR3 length: 17; V gene: TRBV2; CDR3 protein: CASSPTDGGSGANVPTF
J gene: TRBJ1-2; clone size: many; CDR3 length: 11; V gene: TRBV3-1; CDR3 protein: CASSQGFGYTF
J gene: TRBJ2-2; clone size: .; CDR3 length: 15; V gene: TRBV19; CDR3 protein: CASSTAVTGTGELFF
J gene: TRBJ2-7; clone size: .; CDR3 length: 15; V gene: TRBV5-1; CDR3 protein: CASSLGRGDPYEQYF
J gene: TRBJ2-7; clone size: few; CDR3 length: 12; V gene: TRBV3-1; CDR3 protein: CASSQGVHEQYF
J gene: TRBJ1-1; clone size: many; CDR3 length: 17; V gene: TRBV6-1; CDR3 protein: CASSSGQGARGNTEAFF
J gene: TRBJ1-2; clone size: few; CDR3 length: 13; V gene: TRBV6-1; CDR3 protein: CASTSRDRGGYTF
J gene: TRBJ2-1; clone size: .; CDR3 length: 14; V gene: TRBV24-1; CDR3 protein: CATAGLGGINEQFF
J gene: TRBJ1-1; clone size: many; CDR3 length: 14; V gene: TRBV12-3/TRBV12-4; CDR3 protein: CASSYPGINTEAFF
J gene: TRBJ1-5; clone size: .; CDR3 length: 15; V gene: TRBV27; CDR3 protein: CASSSSLYSNQPQHF
J gene: TRBJ2-1; clone size: few; CDR3 length: 12; V gene: TRBV24-1; CDR3 protein: CATSTGGNEQFF
J gene: TRBJ1-5; clone size: many; CDR3 length: 14; V gene: TRBV28; CDR3 protein: CASSPLAPGQPQHF
J gene: TRBJ1-6; clone size: few; CDR3 length: 18; V gene: TRBV6-1; CDR3 protein: CASSGPWRGSSYNSPLHF
J gene: TRBJ1-2; clone size: few; CDR3 length: 12; V gene: TRBV29-1; CDR3 protein: CSVDRGDYGYTF
J gene: TRBJ1-5; clone size: few; CDR3 length: 15; V gene: TRBV27; CDR3 protein: CASSLDRYSNQPQHF
J gene: TRBJ2-5; clone size: many; CDR3 length: 13; V gene: TRBV12-3/TRBV12-4; CDR3 protein: CASSGTAKETQYF
J gene: TRBJ1-3; clone size: many; CDR3 length: 16; V gene: TRBV12-3/TRBV12-4; CDR3 protein: CASSLARVYSGNTIYF